Below, one TCR beta chain is given with its context. Its cognate antigen has yet to be identified. Qualities for individual bases were not recorded, and no much larger clone is one base off. The sample originates from a study of cytomegalovirus exposure and HLA in healthy donors (dated 2017 in TCRdb). Turning to the overall study: In an earlier analysis of some 550 of the donors, 276 Gb of sequence data and 117 million unique TCR beta sequences from about 180 million T cells were reported. About 280 gigabases of sequencing data and around 85 million unique TCR sequences made up an early release that covered approximately 700 HLA-typed donors. Of the approximately 370 genotyped donors, 80% to 90% were placed in the genetic ancestry cluster associated with self-reported Caucasian donors. The aim of the study was to test whether cataloging public T cell receptors could identify signatures of past pathogen exposure. The T cell repertoires of 666 subjects were profiled by immunosequencing and related to cytomegalovirus serostatus. Along with the roughly 610-subject first cohort, a separate validation cohort of approximately 110 different subjects was used. To predict cytomegalovirus infection status, the study combined high-throughput TCR immunosequencing, statistical association of individual TCRs with disease status, and machine learning. In a later analysis, previously published TCR beta repertoires from 550 to 700 donors were re-analyzed and high-resolution HLA genotyping was added so that TCR occurrence patterns could be studied. The later analysis used no new phenotypic data to find candidate immune exposures, relying instead on TCR beta sequences and their occurrence across donors. An earlier analysis of 500 to 750 of the donors applied high-throughput TCR beta sequencing to assess whether each TCR beta V gene segment acted as functional or pseudogenic. Alongside the repertoire data, information on donor age, sex, ethnicity and CMV serostatus was compiled. A later genetic analysis took genome-wide SNP genotypes for about 55% of the 666 donors and used that subset as a discovery cohort. Every discovery cohort repertoire had been produced on one sequencing platform. HLA typing included class I and class II loci at four-digit resolution. Typing coverage differed by locus: A, B, C, DRB1 and DQB1 were typed in roughly 620-640 donors, DQA1 in approximately 520, DPA1 in 600 to 610, and DPB1 in roughly 450. Because of strong linkage in the cohort, four to six DR-DQ haplotypes were treated as single units for association and clustering. Across some 400 genotyped donors of the cohort, an average of about 200,000 unique TCR beta nucleotide sequences per donor were sequenced, and roughly 20% of those sequences were non-productive. The research as a whole found: A further reported finding was that TCR beta sequences accurately predicted the HLA-A and HLA-B alleles for most subjects in the first cohort. A group of highly shared sequence variants was considered likely to be a technical artifact of the sequencing pipeline. In the study, roughly 160 TCR beta chains were listed as associated with cytomegalovirus. Linkage disequilibrium might explain the correlated functional status among segregating V segments, but an unknown experimental factor could not be ruled out. The presence/absence analyses assumed that sequencing depth was roughly uniform across donors, and that assumption may not be true. The classifier was reported to diagnose cytomegalovirus status with high specificity and sensitivity in both the original and validation cohorts. When HLA alleles, especially DR and DQ, strongly co-occurred, attributing TCR associations to individual alleles was difficult. The authors suggested that the approach could potentially be extended to other disease states and immunological phenotypes. A later genetic analysis reported fewer N-insertions in productive TCRs among donors in an Asian-associated ancestry cluster than the roughly 650-donor mean. An earlier analysis of approximately 570 of the donors showed that most TCR beta V segments appeared in productive rearrangements either about 90% or about 30% of the time, which broadly matched IMGT annotations. About 15 rarely observed V segments, including chromosome 9 orphons, were excluded from the earlier analysis of some 590 of the donors because counts were too low. In a later analysis, several top co-occurrence clusters were reported to appear linked to parvovirus B19, influenza, CMV and Epstein-Barr virus. At a false discovery rate of 0.05, a later analysis linked around 15,000 TCR beta sequences to specific HLA alleles. The only immune exposure information available for the cohort was CMV serostatus. The cohort was sequenced for TCR beta chains only, and without alpha or paired-chain data the features that could be detected were limited. A later analysis found that HLA-associated TCR beta chains were more clonally expanded and had lower generation probabilities than equally common non-associated chains. In vitro tests confirmed that a few of the cytomegalovirus-associated TCR beta chains recognize cytomegalovirus antigens. While some public TCRs were present in many individuals, most TCR sequences turned up only very rarely across donors. Some IMGT-functional V segments, including TRBV6-2 and TRBV6-3, could not be distinguished by the 87-base-pair reads and were therefore excluded. A later analysis found that most CMV-associated TCR beta chains appeared HLA-restricted, with HLA associations seemingly driven largely by CMV exposure. An association between a missense DCLRE1C variant and V-gene and J-gene trimming of TCR beta chains was found in a later genetic analysis and replicated in an independent cohort. Because HLA typing was missing for some donors at each locus, association tests included only the typed subset. In a later analysis, the rate of TCR association differed among HLA loci, with DRB1 alleles having the most associated TCRs and HLA-C alleles having the fewest.

Library method: the immunoSEQ multiplex PCR assay. The multiplex PCR relied on a mix of 60 forward primers for TCR Vbeta segments and 13 reverse primers for TCR Jbeta segments. A multiplex PCR assay on genomic DNA amplified the CDR3 region of rearranged TCR beta genes. Amplified TCR beta libraries were sequenced as 87-base-pair reads on the Illumina HiSeq System. In the authors' own workflow: In a later analysis, tens of millions of unique TCR beta chains were counted across the 500 to 850 repertoires, and roughly 11 million of these chains were shared by at least two donors. To remove PCR and sequencing errors, raw reads were error-corrected and collapsed into unique sequences using a nearest-neighbor algorithm that merged closely related sequences. Alignment of CDR3 sequences to IMGT reference sequences was used to assign V, D and J gene segments. For a sequence to be retained, a match of at least six nucleotides to both a V gene segment and a J gene segment was required. Rearrangements were classified as productive when the CDR3 lacked stop codons and remained in frame with V and J, and all other rearrangements were classified as non-productive. CDR3 was defined by IMGT convention, running from the second conserved V-encoded cysteine to the conserved J-encoded phenylalanine. In an earlier analysis of around 640 of the donors, sequences lacking an unambiguous match to a single V gene segment were excluded. An earlier analysis of under 750 of the donors called V segments functional above 56.7% productive rearrangements and segregating when the between-donor standard deviation exceeded 5%. A statistical classification framework was built for diagnosing cytomegalovirus status from the catalog of TCR beta chain sequences. In a later analysis, V and J genes were assigned by comparing TCR nucleotide sequences against IMGT/GENE-DB human TR gene sequences. A later analysis assigned CDR3 sequences and most-parsimonious VDJ recombination scenarios with the TCRdist pipeline. A later analysis defined each TCR beta chain by its CDR3 amino acid sequence plus V-gene family, and excluded reads lacking a unique V-gene family. As a way to deal with suspected cross-contamination and a sequencing artifact, a later analysis dropped 450 to 600 nucleotide sequences that were highly shared and had low generation probability. A later analysis calculated a clonal expansion index for each public chain from normalized within-repertoire ranks of inferred template counts. In a later analysis, generation probabilities were computed using a VDJ recombination model fitted to out-of-frame rearrangements, and the results were checked against IGoR. In a later analysis, TCR-TCR, TCR-HLA and TCR-CMV co-occurrence was scored with hypergeometric tests, and a repertoire-size bias correction was applied to TCR pairs. To estimate false discovery rates, a later analysis permuted the HLA or CMV assignments 20 times. In a later analysis, co-occurring TCRs were grouped with DBSCAN, and TCRdist sequence similarity was added when clustering was performed within HLA-allele-positive subsets. For co-occurrence clustering, repertoires with fewer than 30,000 or more than 120,000 public chains were excluded, along with about five repertoires with anomalous nucleotide sharing. Not all clones reach the TCRdb copy of this immuneACCESS table, which keeps in-frame sequences only. Checked studies attribute under half of the gap to unresolved V genes and leave the rest unexplained. The D gene and trimming were derived from the DNA, and the V and J assignments and clone size from that table. For this sample the table gives tens of thousands of clones, of which more than 75% were detected only once. Clones ranked in the top ten supply 1.9% of the sample.

The germline V gene yields SGHTA for CDR1 and FQGNSA for CDR2. V trim: 4 bases; J trim: 0 bases; unmatched bases: 11. The CDR3 contains 18 residues, cysteine and phenylalanine counted. Left in the record is the CDR3 DNA by itself, 54 bases read in frame from the first base. The cohort was made up of approximately 670 healthy bone marrow donors. At the time of sampling, all cohort members were nominally healthy, though unrecorded immune exposures were likely present. The donor tested CMV seronegative and was one of the 352 seronegative cohort members. A peripheral blood sample was collected from each donor, and TCR beta sequencing was performed on peripheral blood mononuclear cells. Genomic DNA was extracted from the blood cell samples with the Qiagen DNeasy Blood Extraction Kit.

Recombination linked TRBV7-2 to TRBJ1-4, with TRBD1 identical over 7 junction bases. This receptor was obtained from a man between 18 and 35 years old in good health and CMV-seronegative. The sample was PBMCs. The CDR3 protein: CASSYRTGDVATNEKLFF. Here is the DNA: TGTGCCAGCAGCTACCGGACAGGCGACGTTGCAACTAATGAAAAACTGTTTTTT.